The 29 T cell receptor beta chains given below trace back to one sample, sequenced in a study of T-cell reconstitution after alpha-beta-depleted transplantation in children (TCRdb year 2016). Library preparation employed PCR. The reads were generated on an Illumina HiSeq 2500. Molecular barcoding was employed in the preparation of TCR libraries, with unique molecular identifiers being used to normalize TCRbeta repertoire quantification. Through fastp at Q25 and MiXCR, TCRdb rebuilt clones from the public reads, retaining in-frame beta chains. Rows with one shared CDR3 protein collapse into an entry with the most common genes and DNA. Within this sample are around 400,000 distinct CDR3 sequences, with approximately 10% of them counted one time only. Roughly 6% of the sample rests with the top ten. The sequenced sample was PBMCs from the stem cell graft donor, obtained from the stem cell graft. The receptors were gathered from a human donor who donated a stem cell graft to a child with acute myeloid leukemia.

This clonotype was recorded a few times. The chain is built from TRBV6-1 and TRBJ2-7; perhaps TRBD2 as D (6 bases). V was trimmed by 7 bases and J by 10 bases, leaving 17 bases between them. Germline CDR1 and CDR2: MNHNS and SASEGT. The CDR3 is 12 amino acids. In DNA, the CDR3 is TGTGCCAGCAACCCCGCGGAGGGGAAACAGTACGTC. It yields the protein CASNPAEGKQYV.

This clonotype was counted between two and nine times. The CDR3 DNA is TGCGCCAGCAGCTTGGTGGCAGGGGGCGCAGATACGCAGTATTTT. Encoded protein: CASSLVAGGADTQYF. This chain joins TRBV5-1 and TRBJ2-3, with TRBD1 identical over 8 bases. The CDR3 runs 15 residues. J was trimmed by 4 bases and V by 0 bases; bases with no gene match: 4. The germline V gene encodes CDR1 SGHRS and CDR2 YFSETQ.

In its sample, this clonotype was seen a few times. The genes are TRBV9 and TRBJ1-1; 7 positions agree with TRBD1. Looked up from germline, CDR1 is SGDLS and CDR2 is YYNGEE. CDR3 length equals 13 residues. J was trimmed by 11 bases and V by 4 bases; bases with no gene match: 11. The CDR3 bases are TGTGCCAGCAGCCAGGGGGGGGGAGGATGGGCTTTCTTT. Amino acid sequence: CASSQGGGGWAFF.

The sample holds many counts of this clonotype. CDR3 nucleotides: TGTGCCAGCAGCTTAGCGTCGAGGGGGAGAGAGACCCAGTACTTC. It encodes CASSLASRGRETQYF. The gene calls are TRBV7-6 and TRBJ2-5; maybe TRBD1 (6 bases). This CDR3 has 15 residues. The germline V and J ends were trimmed by 0 bases and 4 bases, with 12 bases remaining between them. Per the germline V gene, CDR1 is SGHVS and CDR2 is FNYEAQ.

J is TRBJ2-7 and V is TRBV7-2; D call uncertain. Germline CDR1 is SGHTA and CDR2 is FQGNSA. The CDR3 loop spans 14 amino acids. Between the trimmed V and J ends, which lost 2 bases and 2 bases, there was a span of 10 bases. The CDR3 region is CASSLIGRTYEQYF. CDR3 nucleotides: TGTGCCAGCAGCTTAATTGGACGGACCTACGAGCAGTACTTC. Together with reference TRBV7-2 and TRBJ2-7, the CDR3 gives the full variable domain: GAGVSQSPSNKVTEKGKDVELRCDPISGHTALYWYRQSLGQGLEFLIYFQGNSAPDKSGLPSDRFSAERTGGSVSTLTIQRTQQEDSAVYLCASSLIGRTYEQYFGPGTRLTVT.

The chain has TRBV5-1 and TRBJ1-1, with D perhaps TRBD1 (5 bases). CDR3 size: 15 residues. V lost 1 base and J 4 bases, leaving 14 bases between the germline ends. From germline, CDR1 is SGHRS and CDR2 YFSETQ. The CDR3 loop is CASSLLSQGGTEAFF. CDR3 nucleotides: TGCGCCAGCAGCTTGCTATCCCAGGGTGGCACTGAAGCTTTCTTT.

The chain recombines TRBV20-1 with TRBJ2-1; 10 nucleotides match TRBD2. The V gene's germline CDR1 is DFQATT and CDR2 SNEGSKA (reference sequence). The CDR3 extends over 13 amino acids. DNA of the CDR3: TGCAGCGCCCTAGCGGGAGCCTACAATGAGCAGTTCTTC. This codes for CSALAGAYNEQFF.

This clonotype was seen repeatedly, ten times or more. This chain's CDR3 is CATSIATGRGANVLTF. CDR3 bases: TGTGCCACCAGCATCGCGACAGGTCGTGGGGCCAACGTCCTGACTTTC. The V and J genes are TRBV15 and TRBJ2-6, with D perhaps matching TRBD1 (6 bases). The ends were cut back, 4 bases at V and 3 bases at J, with 13 bases in the middle. The CDR3 totals 16 residues. Germline values: CDR1 LNHNV, CDR2 YYDKDF (reference sequence). The whole variable domain, remainder taken from reference TRBV15 and TRBJ2-6, is DAMVIQNPRYQVTQFGKPVTLSCSQTLNHNVMYWYQQKSSQAPKLLFHYYDKDFNNEADTPDNFQSRRPNTSFCFLDIRSPGLGDTAMYLCATSIATGRGANVLTFGAGSRLTVL.

The chain joins TRBV5-1 to TRBJ2-1, with 8 nucleotides matching TRBD2. Per the germline V gene, CDR1 is SGHRS and CDR2 is YFSETQ. J gave up 5 bases and V 0 bases, and 4 bases lay outside the gene matches. The CDR3 is 15 residues long. The CDR3 DNA is TGCGCCAGCAGCTTGGCCGGGAGGGCCCACAATGAGCAGTTCTTC. It yields the protein CASSLAGRAHNEQFF.

This clonotype was counted between two and nine times. Written as DNA, the CDR3 is TGCGCCAGCAGCCAAGGGGAGTCGTCTGGGGCCAACGTCCTGACTTTC. This encodes CASSQGESSGANVLTF. The rearrangement links TRBV4-1 to TRBJ2-6; D possibly corresponds to TRBD2 (5 bases). The CDR3 sequence is 16 residues long. CDR1 MGHRA and CDR2 YSYEKL come from the germline V gene. Trimming pared 1 base from V and 1 base from J, leaving 8 bases between.

This clonotype came up a few times. The chain combines TRBV20-1 with TRBJ2-5, with D perhaps TRBD1 or TRBD2 (5 bases each). V was trimmed by 6 bases and J by 1 base, leaving 21 bases between them. The germline gives CDR1 DFQATT, CDR2 SNEGSKA (reference sequence). The CDR3 contains 16 residues. CDR3 region: CSARPGTHRGQETQYF. The DNA for the CDR3 is TGCAGTGCCCGTCCCGGGACCCACCGTGGCCAAGAGACCCAGTACTTC.

At least ten counts were recorded for this clonotype. The chain is built from TRBV9 and TRBJ2-1; TRBD1 might be the D (5 bases). Trimming took 4 bases from V and 2 from J, leaving 13 bases between them. CDR1 and CDR2 (germline): SGDLS, YYNGEE. This CDR3 spans 15 amino acids. The CDR3, as DNA: TGTGCCAGCAGCCCGACCCCGACAGCCTACAATGAGCAGTTCTTC. This codes for CASSPTPTAYNEQFF.

The chain uses TRBV9 and TRBJ1-2; TRBD1 agrees at 10 bases. This CDR3 is built from 14 residues. Trimming removed 3 bases from V and 7 bases from J; junction bases left unmatched: 6. Germline V gene lookup returns CDR1 SGDLS and CDR2 YYNGEE. The CDR3 reads CASSEGQGLGGYTF. The CDR3 nucleotides read TGTGCCAGCAGCGAGGGACAGGGGCTCGGTGGCTACACCTTC.

About this clonotype itself: Relative to the germline gene, one junction end is altered; a read error may explain this. The chain combines TRBV7-2 with TRBJ2-5; 9 nucleotides line up with TRBD2. This CDR3 region has 14 residues. The V gene's germline CDR1 is SGHTA and CDR2 FQGNSA. This chain's CDR3 is CASSLGTSKKTHYF. In DNA form, the CDR3 reads TGTGCCAGCAGCTTGGGGACTAGCAAGAAGACCCACTACTTC.

This clonotype was detected many times. For the CDR3, the DNA is TGTGCCAGCAGTTTAACAACGAACACTGAAGCTTTCTTT. The encoded protein is CASSLTTNTEAFF. The chain uses TRBV6-5 and TRBJ1-1; the D is unclear. In germline, CDR1 is MNHEY, CDR2 SVGAGI. V lost 4 bases to trimming and J lost 1 base, with 7 bases between them. The CDR3 spans 13 residues.

The CDR3 DNA follows: TGCGCCAGCAGCCAAGTTTTATGGAGGGACTTAACATATTTCGATGAGCAGTTCTTC. Protein product: CASSQVLWRDLTYFDEQFF. The chain joins TRBV4-3 to TRBJ2-1; D is possibly TRBD2 (6 bases). Deletions cut 1 base from V and 8 bases from J, with 27 bases between. Germline assignment: CDR1 LGHNA and CDR2 YSLEER. The CDR3 length is 19 residues.

The rearrangement joins TRBV2 to TRBJ1-5; TRBD1 might be the D (5 bases). This CDR3 has 15 residues. Germline loops: CDR1 SNHLY, CDR2 FYNNEI. V lost 0 bases and J 2 bases, leaving 8 bases between the germline ends. The CDR3 region has the DNA TGTGCCAGCAGTGAAGCGCTGGGGGGCAATCAGCCCCAGCATTTT. As protein: CASSEALGGNQPQHF.

This chain joins TRBV7-2 and TRBJ2-7; a weak D match, TRBD2 (6 bases). Germline CDR1 and CDR2: SGHTA and FQGNSA. The CDR3 extends over 16 amino acids. V lost 1 base and J 2 bases, leaving 15 bases between the germline ends. CDR3 sequence reads: CASSLVWSGWTYEQYF. The CDR3 DNA follows: TGTGCCAGCAGCTTAGTTTGGAGCGGGTGGACCTACGAGCAGTACTTC.

The chain links TRBV20-1 to TRBJ2-4, with no clear D. Germline V gene sequence: CDR1 DFQATT, CDR2 SNEGSKA (reference sequence). Trimming took off 6 bases at V and 6 bases at J, with 18 bases between the two ends. The CDR3 is 14 amino acids. Here the CDR3 reads CSAEMGGQTNIQYF. The CDR3 coding sequence is TGCAGTGCCGAAATGGGCGGCCAAACAAACATTCAGTACTTC.

The chain carries TRBV14 and TRBJ2-5; D is undetermined. CDR1 and CDR2 from the germline V gene are SGHDN and FVKESK. V gave up 0 bases and J gave up 1 base, with 12 bases separating them. The CDR3 sequence is 16 residues long. The CDR3 DNA follows: TGTGCCAGCAGCCAAGACTTTTGGGCAGGCCAAGAGACCCAGTACTTC. The encoded protein is CASSQDFWAGQETQYF.

The chain is built from TRBV6-1 and TRBJ2-6; D not certain. The CDR3 sequence is 15 residues long. The V gene lost 2 bases and the J gene lost 0 bases, with 5 bases spanning the gap. Looked up from germline, CDR1 is MNHNS and CDR2 is SASEGT. CDR3 sequence (DNA): TGTGCCAGCAGTGAACGGAGCTCTGGGGCCAACGTCCTGACTTTC. Translating it yields CASSERSSGANVLTF.

This clonotype has more than one count but fewer than ten. This chain connects TRBV30 to TRBJ1-3; the D is unclear. Trimming shortened V by 3 bases and J by 6 bases, and 21 bases separated the two germline ends. CDR3 length: 16 residues. From germline, CDR1 is GTSNPN and CDR2 SVGIG (reference sequence). Here the CDR3 reads CAWSTPTQMTENTIYF. Here the CDR3 DNA reads TGTGCCTGGAGCACCCCCACACAAATGACGGAAAACACCATATATTTT.

V and J are TRBV5-1 and TRBJ2-5; D possibly corresponds to TRBD2 (5 bases). V was shortened by 7 bases and J by 0 bases, with 13 bases between the two germline ends. This CDR3 has 14 amino acids. CDR1 is SGHRS, CDR2 YFSETQ, per germline. DNA for the CDR3: TGCGCCAGCTCCAGGACTTCGTACCAAGAGACCCAGTACTTC. Amino acids: CASSRTSYQETQYF. Full variable domain (rest looked up from reference TRBV5-1 and TRBJ2-5): KAGVTQTPRYLIKTRGQQVTLSCSPISGHRSVSWYQQTPGQGLQFLFEYFSETQRNKGNFPGRFSGRQFSNSRSEMNVSTLELGDSALYLCASSRTSYQETQYFGPGTRLLVL.

V and J are TRBV7-8 and TRBJ1-1; no firm D call. The CDR3 runs to 13 residues. V lost 4 bases and J lost 1, with 7 bases in between. Germline CDR1 SGHVS, CDR2 FQNEAQ. In DNA form, the CDR3 reads TGTGCCAGCAGCTCCGTCTGGAACACTGAAGCTTTCTTT. Its protein product is CASSSVWNTEAFF. The complete variable domain, with remaining parts taken from reference TRBV7-8 and TRBJ1-1, reads GAGVSQSPRYKVAKRGQDVALRCDPISGHVSLFWYQQALGQGPEFLTYFQNEAQLDKSGLPSDRFFAERPEGSVSTLKIQRTQQEDSAVYLCASSSVWNTEAFFGQGTRLTVV.

This clonotype was counted a few times. The chain combines TRBV14 with TRBJ1-2; 12 bases agree with TRBD1. Trimming cost V 3 bases and J 8 bases; bases outside gene matches: 4. The V gene's germline CDR1 is SGHDN and CDR2 FVKESK. The CDR3 runs to 14 residues. CDR3 amino acids: CASSQAGQGAGYTF. The CDR3 region has the DNA TGTGCCAGCAGCCAGGCGGGACAGGGGGCCGGCTACACCTTC.

CDR3 bases: TGTGCCAGCAGCTTAGGTCTGAGGGGGGGCCGAGACGAGCAGTTCTTC. This encodes CASSLGLRGGRDEQFF. The V and J genes are TRBV7-2 and TRBJ2-1, with a tentative D call TRBD2 (7 bases). V lost 1 base and J lost 10, with 20 bases in between. This CDR3 comprises 16 residues. Germline V gives CDR1 SGHTA, CDR2 FQGNSA.

This rearrangement joins TRBV5-6 to TRBJ1-1; tentative D call: TRBD1 (5 bases). V was pared by 9 bases and J by 1 base, with 13 bases between. CDR1 and CDR2 (germline): SGHDT, YYEEEE. The CDR3 contains 13 residues. The CDR3 reads CAMGAGGNTEAFF. As DNA, the CDR3 is TGTGCCATGGGCGCGGGGGGGAACACTGAAGCTTTCTTT.

Written as DNA, the CDR3 is TGTGCCATCAGCCCGAGAGGGTCCGGGGGCTACGAGCAGTACTTC. As protein: CAISPRGSGGYEQYF. V and J are TRBV10-3 and TRBJ2-7, with D tentatively TRBD2 (6 bases). The ends were cut back, 6 bases at V and 3 bases at J, with 18 bases in the middle. Germline V gene sequence: CDR1 ENHRY, CDR2 SYGVKD. The CDR3 contains 15 residues.

The chain recombines TRBV10-2 with TRBJ1-2; D is uncertain. Germline V lookup: CDR1 WSHSY, CDR2 SAAADI. Trimming removed 7 bases from V and 1 base from J, with 7 bases in between. The CDR3 runs 12 residues. As DNA, the CDR3 is TGCGCCAGCACCGGAGTTAACTATGGCTACACCTTC. The encoded protein is CASTGVNYGYTF.